This T cell receptor beta chain emerged from a study of T cell clonality in common variable immunodeficiency. In this sample, this clone turned up many times. The read falls 3 residues short of the CDR3 end, and the missing part is taken from the germline J gene. Assay used: immunoSEQ multiplex PCR; TCRdb lists only in-frame clones, some missing. The sample was found to contain 57,000 or so clones, and every one recurs. The CDR3 is made up of 13 amino acids. Germline V lookup: CDR1 SGHNT, CDR2 YYREEE (reference sequence). V shed 9 bases and J 7 bases; nucleotides not matched to a gene: 6. Sequencing was performed on peripheral blood mononuclear cells. The source of this sequence is a person aged 18 to 69 in good health. The chain is built from TRBV5-4 and TRBJ2-4; TRBD1 matches 11 bases. Incomplete CDR3 DNA: TGTGCCACGGTGGGACAGGGGGAGAACATT. Protein sequence: CATVGQGENI. The whole CDR3 protein reads CATVGQGENIQYF.